This T cell receptor (beta chain) was captured in a study of blood T cell repertoires in COVID-19. Here immunoSEQ multiplex PCR was the method, and the copy in TCRdb shows in-frame clones only, minus some. The repertoire holds about 68,000 clones, with roughly 85% as singletons. Trimming removed 0 bases from V and 5 bases from J, with 9 bases in between. The V gene's germline CDR1 is SGHNT and CDR2 YYREEE (reference sequence). The CDR3 contains 15 residues. This clone has just one count. Input material: peripheral blood. The clonotype originates from a man aged 50 or older with acute or convalescent COVID-19. The rearrangement joins TRBV5-4 to TRBJ1-6; D unresolved. The CDR3, as DNA: TGTGCCAGCAGCTTGGGACACGGTAATAATTCACCCCTCCACTTT. Protein sequence: CASSLGHGNNSPLHF.